Included here is one T cell receptor beta chain sequence, with context. Data came from immunoSEQ multiplex PCR; TCRdb stores just in-frame clones and leaves some out. The sample includes about 140,000 clones, about 70% seen only once; the top ten take around 13%. This sample was included in a study of blood T cell repertoires in COVID-19. Study summary: Acute and convalescent COVID-19 specimens originated in the United States, Italy and Spain. Nucleic acid was either cDNA or gDNA, and it came from T cells, B-cell-depleted T cells, or PBMCs.

Per the germline V gene, CDR1 is SGHVT and CDR2 is SQSDAQ. Trimming cost V 4 bases and J 0 bases, with 15 bases left between them. This CDR3 comprises 17 residues. The clonotype was recovered from a man aged 80 or over with acute or convalescent COVID-19. The J gene is TRBJ2-2, the V gene TRBV7-4; the D gene is possibly TRBD1 (5 bases). Sequenced material: peripheral blood. The CDR3 sequence: CASSSFLAGPNTGELFF. CDR3 nucleotide sequence: TGTGCCAGCAGCTCCTTTTTAGCAGGGCCGAACACCGGGGAGCTGTTTTTT.